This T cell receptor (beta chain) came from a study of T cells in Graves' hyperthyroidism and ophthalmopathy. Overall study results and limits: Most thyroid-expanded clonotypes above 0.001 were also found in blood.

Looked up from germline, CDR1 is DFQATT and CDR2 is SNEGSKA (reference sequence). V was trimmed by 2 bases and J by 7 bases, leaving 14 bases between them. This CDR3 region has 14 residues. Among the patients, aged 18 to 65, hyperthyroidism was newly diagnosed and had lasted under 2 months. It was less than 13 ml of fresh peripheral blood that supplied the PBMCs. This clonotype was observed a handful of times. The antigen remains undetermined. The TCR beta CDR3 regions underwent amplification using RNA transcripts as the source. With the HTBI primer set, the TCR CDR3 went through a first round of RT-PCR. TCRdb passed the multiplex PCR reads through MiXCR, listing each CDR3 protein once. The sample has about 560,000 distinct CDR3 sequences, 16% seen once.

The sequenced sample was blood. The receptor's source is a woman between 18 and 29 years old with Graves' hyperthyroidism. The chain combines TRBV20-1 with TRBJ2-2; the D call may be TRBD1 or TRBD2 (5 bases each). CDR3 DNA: TGCAGTGCTAGAAGGGGACCGGCGGGCGGGGAGCTGTTTTTT. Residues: CSARRGPAGGELFF.